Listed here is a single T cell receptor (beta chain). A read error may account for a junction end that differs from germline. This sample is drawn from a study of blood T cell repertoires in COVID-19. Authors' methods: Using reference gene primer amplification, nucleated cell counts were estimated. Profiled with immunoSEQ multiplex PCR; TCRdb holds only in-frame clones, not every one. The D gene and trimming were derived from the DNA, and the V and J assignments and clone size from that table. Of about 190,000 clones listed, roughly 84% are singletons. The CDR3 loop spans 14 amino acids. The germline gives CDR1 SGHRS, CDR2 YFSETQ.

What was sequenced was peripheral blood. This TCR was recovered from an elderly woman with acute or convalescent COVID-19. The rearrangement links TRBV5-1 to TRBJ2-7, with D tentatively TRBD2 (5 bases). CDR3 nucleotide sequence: TGCGCCAGCAGCCCCGGCCCGGGGTCCTACGGGCAGTACTTC. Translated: CASSPGPGSYGQYF. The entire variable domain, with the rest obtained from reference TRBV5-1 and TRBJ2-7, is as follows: KAGVTQTPRYLIKTRGQQVTLSCSPISGHRSVSWYQQTPGQGLQFLFEYFSETQRNKGNFPGRFSGRQFSNSRSEMNVSTLELGDSALYLCASSPGPGSYGQYFGPGTRLTVT.